The 12 T cell receptor beta chains below all came from one sample that was sequenced in a study of identifying expanded T cells in peripheral blood. Profiled with immunoSEQ multiplex PCR; TCRdb holds only in-frame clones, not every one. The sample includes about 78,000 clones, around nine tenths of them seen just once. Sequencing was performed on blood. These receptors were taken from a person aged 18 to 69 in good health.

This rearrangement joins TRBV2 to TRBJ2-1; no clear D. Trimming pared 8 bases from V and 5 bases from J, leaving 13 bases between. Per the germline V gene, CDR1 is SNHLY and CDR2 is FYNNEI. This CDR3 is 13 amino acids long. The CDR3 DNA follows: TGTGCCAGCCTCATAGGACGGGACAATGAGCAGTTCTTC. It is translated as CASLIGRDNEQFF.

This CDR3 reads CASSEMGTYEKLFF. In nucleotides, the CDR3 is TGTGCCAGCAGCGAAATGGGGACGTATGAAAAACTGTTTTTT. V gene TRBV9 combines with J gene TRBJ1-4, with D possibly matching TRBD1 (5 bases). This CDR3 has 14 residues. Germline V CDR1 and CDR2: SGDLS, YYNGEE. The germline V and J ends were trimmed by 3 bases and 6 bases, with 12 bases remaining between them. Together with reference TRBV9 and TRBJ1-4, the CDR3 gives the full variable domain: DSGVTQTPKHLITATGQRVTLRCSPRSGDLSVYWYQQSLDQGLQFLIQYYNGEERAKGNILERFSAQQFPDLHSELNLSSLELGDSALYFCASSEMGTYEKLFFGSGTQLSVL.

The J gene is TRBJ1-2, the V gene TRBV5-6; no reliable D call. The V end was cut by 2 bases, the J end by 3 bases, with 8 bases between. Germline V lookup: CDR1 SGHDT, CDR2 YYEEEE. The CDR3 totals 13 residues. The CDR3 sequence is CASSFGRDYGYTF. CDR3 sequence (DNA): TGTGCCAGCAGCTTCGGGCGGGACTATGGCTACACCTTC.

This clone was recorded many times. V is TRBV6-6 and J is TRBJ1-2, with D maybe TRBD1 (5 bases). CDR1 is MNHNY, CDR2 SVGAGI, per germline (reference sequence). The CDR3 covers 12 residues. V lost 8 bases, J lost 2 bases, and 9 bases lay in between. The CDR3 coding sequence is TGTGCCAGCCGCCGGACAAACTATGGCTACACCTTC. It encodes CASRRTNYGYTF.

The J gene is TRBJ2-7, the V gene TRBV9, with D possibly being TRBD1 or TRBD2 (5 bases each). Germline CDR1 and CDR2: SGDLS and YYNGEE. Deletions cut 4 bases from V and 0 bases from J, with 11 bases between. This CDR3 comprises 14 residues. The CDR3 coding sequence is TGTGCCAGCAGCCGGGACGACGGCTCCTACGAGCAGTACTTC. The encoded protein is CASSRDDGSYEQYF.

The sample holds one count of this clone. V is TRBV27 and J is TRBJ2-7; 9 nucleotides align to TRBD1. V shed 6 bases, J shed 2 bases, and the junction held 8 bases outside the gene matches. CDR1 is MNHEY, CDR2 SMNVEV, per germline (reference sequence). The CDR3 has 15 residues. DNA of the CDR3: TGTGCCAGCAGAACGCGGGACAGGGCCGCCTACGAGCAGTACTTC. It specifies CASRTRDRAAYEQYF.

The chain carries TRBV18 and TRBJ1-2; maybe TRBD1 (6 bases). V lost 5 bases and J lost 4, with 14 bases in between. This CDR3 contains 14 residues. Germline CDR1 KGHSH, CDR2 LQKENI. The CDR3 DNA reads as TGTGCCAGCTCAGAAGGGGGTACTCTCTATGGCTACACCTTC. Protein sequence: CASSEGGTLYGYTF.

This clone was seen only once. The rearrangement joins TRBV4-1 to TRBJ2-7, with 11 bases lining up with TRBD1. J lost 6 bases, V lost 3 bases, and 7 bases had no gene match. Germline assignment: CDR1 MGHRA and CDR2 YSYEKL. This CDR3 is 15 amino acids long. The CDR3 region has the DNA TGCGCCAGCAGCCATAACGTGGACAGGGGGCGCGAGCAGTACTTC. Protein: CASSHNVDRGREQYF.

A word on this clone: Additional DNA sequences in this sample encode the identical CDR3. The chain has TRBV7-9 and TRBJ1-1; possible D gene TRBD1, 5 bases. Trimming pared 4 bases from V and 1 base from J, leaving 7 bases between. Germline CDR1 SEHNR, CDR2 FQNEAQ (reference sequence). The CDR3 is made up of 13 amino acids. The CDR3, as DNA: TGTGCCAGCAGCTCGCAGGGGAACACTGAAGCTTTCTTT. It is translated as CASSSQGNTEAFF.

The CDR3 nucleotides read TGCGCCAGCAGCTCCGGGACACCCAATCAGCCCCAGCATTTT. Translated, it gives CASSSGTPNQPQHF. The J gene is TRBJ1-5, the V gene TRBV5-1; maybe TRBD1 (6 bases). The V gene's germline CDR1 is SGHRS and CDR2 YFSETQ. This CDR3 has 14 residues. The V end lost 3 bases, the J end lost 3 bases, and 10 bases lay between the germline ends.

This clone was counted once. The V call is TRBV6-5, the J call TRBJ2-7; 8 bases match TRBD1. There are 13 residues in the CDR3. V lost 6 bases to trimming and J lost 3 bases; unmatched junction nucleotides: 4. CDR1 and CDR2 (germline): MNHEY, SVGAGI. In nucleotides, the CDR3 is TGTGCCAGCAGACCAGGACAGGGCTACGAGCAGTACTTC. Translation: CASRPGQGYEQYF.

J is TRBJ2-2 and V is TRBV6-6; TRBD1 is a possible D gene (5 bases). Trimming pared 2 bases from V and 5 bases from J, leaving 6 bases between. Germline V gene data show CDR1 as MNHNY and CDR2 as SVGAGI (reference sequence). CDR3 length: 13 residues. The CDR3 sequence is CASSYAGTGELFF. The CDR3 nucleotides are TGTGCCAGCAGTTACGCAGGGACCGGGGAGCTGTTTTTT.